Listed below are T cell receptor beta chains from one sample, sequenced in a study of cytomegalovirus exposure and HLA in healthy donors. TCRdb's table, derived via immunoSEQ multiplex PCR, lists solely in-frame clones and lacks some. Its clone listing holds approximately 120,000 clones. The sample taken for sequencing was PBMCs. The receptor source for this set is a middle-aged man in good health and CMV-seronegative. Both conserved end residues are part of each CDR3. D genes are given only for firm matches.

v_gene	j_gene	d_gene	CDR3aa	CDR3nt
TRBV27	TRBJ2-1	TRBD2	CASSLLAGGNEQFF	TGTGCCAGCAGTTTGCTAGCGGGAGGTAATGAGCAGTTCTTC
TRBV6-1	TRBJ1-1	-	CASSQQGGNTEAFF	TGTGCCAGCAGTCAACAGGGCGGGAACACTGAAGCTTTCTTT
TRBV28	TRBJ1-1	TRBD1	CASSLWSGGRTEAFF	TGTGCCAGCAGTTTATGGTCAGGGGGACGCACTGAAGCTTTCTTT
TRBV2	TRBJ1-1	-	CASTDMNTEAFF	TGTGCCAGCACCGACATGAACACTGAAGCTTTCTTT
TRBV19	TRBJ2-3	TRBD1	CASRGNRGGTDTQYF	TGTGCCAGTAGGGGGAACAGGGGTGGCACAGATACGCAGTATTTT
TRBV6-5	TRBJ2-7	TRBD1	CASQGAGEQYF	TGTGCCAGCCAGGGGGCGGGCGAGCAGTACTTC
TRBV25-1	TRBJ2-1	TRBD1	CASSEYGQANEQFF	TGTGCCAGCAGTGAATACGGACAGGCCAATGAGCAGTTCTTC
TRBV2	TRBJ2-1	TRBD2	CASSRTSGSPNEQFF	TGTGCCAGCAGTCGGACTAGCGGGAGTCCCAATGAGCAGTTCTTC
TRBV2	TRBJ2-1	TRBD1	CASSGGRLDRGGFTEQFF	TGTGCCAGCAGTGGGGGGAGACTAGACAGGGGGGGATTTACTGAGCAGTTCTTC
TRBV4-3	TRBJ2-2	TRBD2	CASSQQASGNTGELFF	TGCGCCAGCAGCCAACAAGCTAGCGGAAACACCGGGGAGCTGTTTTTT
TRBV19	TRBJ1-4	-	CASTSGRGSGEKLFF	TGTGCCAGTACCTCCGGAAGGGGCTCTGGTGAAAAACTGTTTTTT
TRBV5-6	TRBJ2-7	-	CASSGGVRTPTSGEQYF	TGTGCCAGCAGCGGAGGAGTGAGGACCCCTACTTCGGGCGAGCAGTACTTC
TRBV2	TRBJ2-7	-	CASMRSSSYEQYF	TGTGCCAGCATGCGGTCTAGCTCCTACGAGCAGTACTTC
TRBV2	TRBJ2-7	TRBD2	CASSEDRLASEQYF	TGTGCCAGCAGTGAAGACCGACTAGCTTCCGAGCAGTACTTC
TRBV6-6	TRBJ2-3	-	CASSKGIDTQYF	TGTGCCAGCAGCAAGGGGATAGATACGCAGTATTTT
TRBV4-3	TRBJ2-7	-	CASSQGQDSSYEQYF	TGCGCCAGCAGCCAAGGACAGGACTCCTCCTACGAGCAGTACTTC
TRBV27	TRBJ1-1	-	CASTPPTLNTEAFF	TGTGCCAGCACTCCCCCCACACTGAACACTGAAGCTTTCTTT
TRBV7-9	TRBJ1-4	TRBD1	CASSLALTGRGEKLFF	TGTGCCAGCAGCTTAGCGCTGACAGGGCGGGGTGAAAAACTGTTTTTT
TRBV18	TRBJ2-7	TRBD1	CASSYPGTGHDEQYF	TGTGCCAGCTCGTACCCCGGGACAGGGCACGACGAGCAGTACTTC
TRBV5-1	TRBJ2-5	-	CASSARDPVETQYF	TGCGCCAGCAGCGCGAGGGATCCTGTGGAGACCCAGTACTTC
TRBV7-2	TRBJ2-7	-	CASNKRGGSYEQYF	TGTGCCAGCAATAAGAGGGGGGGCTCCTACGAGCAGTACTTC
TRBV5-1	TRBJ2-1	TRBD2	CASRETSGGYNEQFF	TGCGCCAGCCGAGAGACTAGCGGGGGGTACAATGAGCAGTTCTTC
TRBV4-1	TRBJ1-5	-	CASSQAGGLNQPQHF	TGCGCCAGCAGCCAAGCGGGGGGTTTGAATCAGCCCCAGCATTTT
TRBV7-6	TRBJ2-7	TRBD2	CASSSGGPPYEQYF	TGTGCCAGCAGCTCGGGAGGGCCCCCCTACGAGCAGTACTTC
TRBV29-1	TRBJ1-3	-	CSAGHPGSGNTIYF	TGCAGCGCTGGACATCCCGGCTCTGGAAACACCATATATTTT
TRBV4-3	TRBJ1-1	-	CASSQEFGRRLTEAFF	TGCGCCAGCAGCCAAGAATTCGGGAGAAGATTGACTGAAGCTTTCTTT
TRBV6-5	TRBJ1-1	TRBD1	CASSPQGARGTEAFF	TGTGCCAGCAGTCCTCAGGGGGCGCGGGGCACTGAAGCTTTCTTT
TRBV6-6	TRBJ2-7	-	CASSYPPLTGDYEQYF	TGTGCCAGCAGTTACCCCCCCCTCACCGGGGACTACGAGCAGTACTTC